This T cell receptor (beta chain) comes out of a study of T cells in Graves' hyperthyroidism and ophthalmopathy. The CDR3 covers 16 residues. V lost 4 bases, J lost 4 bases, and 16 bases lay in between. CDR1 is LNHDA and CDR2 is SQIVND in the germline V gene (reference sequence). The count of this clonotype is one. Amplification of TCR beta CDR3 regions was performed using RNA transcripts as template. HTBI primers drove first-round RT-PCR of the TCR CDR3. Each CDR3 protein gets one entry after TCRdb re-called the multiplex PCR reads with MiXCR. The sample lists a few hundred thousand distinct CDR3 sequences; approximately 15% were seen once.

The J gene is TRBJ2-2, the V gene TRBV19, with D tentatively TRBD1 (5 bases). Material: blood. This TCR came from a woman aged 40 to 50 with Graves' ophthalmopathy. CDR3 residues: CASSTQGNRATGELFF. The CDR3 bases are TGTGCCAGTAGTACCCAGGGAAATCGGGCCACCGGGGAGCTGTTTTTT.